This is a list of T cell receptor beta chains from one sample in a study of cytomegalovirus exposure and HLA in healthy donors. This table comes from immunoSEQ multiplex PCR, and its TCRdb copy is limited to in-frame clones, with some not included. This repertoire shows about 190,000 clones, 82% found once; its top ten account for about 0.78%. Material for sequencing was PBMCs. The receptors stem from a young woman in good health and CMV-seronegative. Each CDR3 is given with its conserved first and last residue. The D gene is left open where the match is weak. Size is stated for part of the rows, as once, few or many counts, or as a class when the clone is expanded.

few TRBJ2-7 NA TRBV27 CASSLGGGDYEQYF TGTGCCAGCAGTTTGGGGGGAGGAGACTACGAGCAGTACTTC
few TRBJ1-2 TRBD1 TRBV30 CAWSVQGSYGYTF TGTGCCTGGAGTGTACAGGGGAGCTATGGCTACACCTTC
NA TRBJ1-4 NA TRBV28 CASNRGTTNEKLFF TGTGCCAGCAACCGAGGCACAACTAATGAAAAACTGTTTTTT
NA TRBJ2-7 TRBD1 TRBV6-1 CASSEAPGQGYEQYF TGTGCCAGCAGTGAAGCGCCGGGACAGGGCTACGAGCAGTACTTC
NA TRBJ2-3 TRBD2 TRBV11-2 CASSLVTAGSTDTQYF TGTGCCAGCAGCTTAGTCACAGCGGGAAGCACAGATACGCAGTATTTT
NA TRBJ2-7 NA TRBV4-2 CASSQAEGTPSHEQYF TGTGCCAGCAGCCAAGCAGAGGGGACTCCCTCCCACGAGCAGTACTTC
NA TRBJ2-7 NA TRBV27 CASSFGRSSYEQYF TGTGCCAGCAGTTTTGGCAGAAGCTCCTACGAGCAGTACTTC
NA TRBJ2-7 NA TRBV5-1 CASSLLAITYEQYF TGCGCCAGCAGCTTGCTAGCTATTACCTACGAGCAGTACTTC
once TRBJ1-3 TRBD1 TRBV10-1 CASSEGTGASGNTIYF TGCGCCAGCAGTGAAGGGACAGGGGCATCTGGAAACACCATATATTTT
few TRBJ1-5 NA TRBV6-6 CASSPNTGPQHF TGTGCCAGCAGCCCAAATACCGGGCCCCAGCATTTT
NA TRBJ2-3 TRBD2 TRBV4-2 CASGQDLGLATDTQYF TGTGCCAGCGGCCAAGATCTGGGACTAGCCACAGATACGCAGTATTTT
NA TRBJ2-5 TRBD2 TRBV28 CASSLRLAGVRETQYF TGTGCCAGCAGTTTACGGCTAGCGGGAGTACGGGAGACCCAGTACTTC
NA TRBJ2-5 NA TRBV18 CASSPRQAQETQYF TGTGCCAGCTCACCAAGGCAGGCGCAAGAGACCCAGTACTTC
NA TRBJ2-7 NA TRBV19 CASSIGLAREQYF TGTGCCAGTAGTATAGGGCTAGCCCGCGAGCAGTACTTC
once TRBJ2-2 NA TRBV4-1 CASSQGGLYTGELFF TGCGCCAGCAGCCAAGGGGGACTTTACACCGGGGAGCTGTTTTTT
NA TRBJ2-7 TRBD1 TRBV6-5 CASGLGGTGGGEQYF TGTGCCAGCGGGCTCGGGGGCACAGGGGGCGGAGAGCAGTACTTC
NA TRBJ2-7 NA TRBV10-3 CAISDSSEQYF TGTGCCATCAGTGACTCTTCCGAGCAGTACTTC
NA TRBJ1-2 NA TRBV6-5 CASTQGQSNYGYTF TGTGCCAGCACCCAGGGGCAGAGTAACTATGGCTACACCTTC
NA TRBJ1-1 TRBD1 TRBV5-6 CASSPDRETEAFF TGTGCCAGCAGCCCGGACAGGGAGACTGAAGCTTTCTTT
NA TRBJ2-5 NA TRBV7-9 CSSSLDGTQYF TGTTCCAGCAGCCTAGACGGGACCCAGTACTTC
NA TRBJ2-1 NA TRBV14 CASSEEGRGYNEQFF TGTGCCAGCAGCGAAGAGGGGCGGGGCTACAATGAGCAGTTCTTC
NA TRBJ2-7 TRBD2 TRBV27 CASSLRASGAFYEQYF TGTGCCAGCAGTTTACGGGCTAGCGGGGCCTTCTACGAGCAGTACTTC
NA TRBJ2-1 NA TRBV18 CASSPGLNNEQFF TGTGCCAGCTCACCGGGACTGAACAATGAGCAGTTCTTC
few TRBJ2-3 NA TRBV28 CASSTSRTDTQYF TGTGCCAGCAGCACTAGTCGGACAGATACGCAGTATTTT
NA TRBJ2-1 TRBD2 TRBV28 CASSLPSVRAGLYNEQFF TGTGCCAGCAGTTTGCCATCCGTCAGAGCGGGGCTTTACAATGAGCAGTTCTTC
NA TRBJ1-2 NA TRBV6-5 CASSPGDYGYTF TGTGCCAGCAGTCCAGGGGACTATGGCTACACCTTC
once TRBJ2-5 TRBD2 TRBV7-9 CASTLGGETQYF TGTGCCAGCACCCTGGGGGGGGAGACCCAGTACTTC
NA TRBJ2-5 TRBD2 TRBV7-6 CASSDGLAGPLGTQYF TGTGCCAGCAGCGATGGACTAGCGGGGCCCCTGGGGACCCAGTACTTC
NA TRBJ2-7 TRBD2 TRBV10-3 CAISDPSGVSSYEQYF TGTGCCATCAGTGACCCTAGCGGAGTAAGCTCCTACGAGCAGTACTTC
once TRBJ2-5 NA TRBV5-6 CASSYQGMAMEETQYF TGTGCCAGCAGCTACCAGGGAATGGCGATGGAAGAGACCCAGTACTTC
NA TRBJ2-1 NA TRBV27 CASSLSGASGPNEQFF TGTGCCAGCAGTTTATCTGGGGCGAGCGGGCCCAATGAGCAGTTCTTC
once TRBJ2-7 TRBD1 TRBV14 CASSSPSTGNEQYF TGTGCCAGCAGTTCGCCGTCGACAGGGAACGAGCAGTACTTC
NA TRBJ2-1 TRBD1 TRBV19 CASSFQGADEQFF TGTGCCAGTAGTTTTCAGGGGGCCGATGAGCAGTTCTTC
NA TRBJ1-1 NA TRBV2 CASTEGGEYTEAFF TGTGCCAGCACCGAGGGGGGGGAGTACACTGAAGCTTTCTTT